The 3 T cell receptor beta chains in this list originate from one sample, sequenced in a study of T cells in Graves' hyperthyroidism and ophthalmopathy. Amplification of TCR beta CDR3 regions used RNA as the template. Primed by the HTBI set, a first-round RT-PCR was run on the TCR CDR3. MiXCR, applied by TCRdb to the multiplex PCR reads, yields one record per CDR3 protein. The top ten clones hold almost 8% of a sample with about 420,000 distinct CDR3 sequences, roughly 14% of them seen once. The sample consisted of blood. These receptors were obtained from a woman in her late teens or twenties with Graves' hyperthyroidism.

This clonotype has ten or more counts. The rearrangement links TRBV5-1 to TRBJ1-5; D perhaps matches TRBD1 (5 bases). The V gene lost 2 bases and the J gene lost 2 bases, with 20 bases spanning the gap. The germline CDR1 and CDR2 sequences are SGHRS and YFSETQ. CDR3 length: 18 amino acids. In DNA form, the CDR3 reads TGCGCCAGCAGCTTACGGGACTTTCAGTGTATTCGCAATCAGCCCCAGCATTTT. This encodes CASSLRDFQCIRNQPQHF.

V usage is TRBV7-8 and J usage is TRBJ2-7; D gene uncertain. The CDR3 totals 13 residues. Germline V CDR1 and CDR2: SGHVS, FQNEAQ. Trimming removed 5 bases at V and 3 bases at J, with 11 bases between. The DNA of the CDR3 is TGTGCCAGCAGCAGGGAATTGAACTACGAGCAGTACTTC. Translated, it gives CASSRELNYEQYF.

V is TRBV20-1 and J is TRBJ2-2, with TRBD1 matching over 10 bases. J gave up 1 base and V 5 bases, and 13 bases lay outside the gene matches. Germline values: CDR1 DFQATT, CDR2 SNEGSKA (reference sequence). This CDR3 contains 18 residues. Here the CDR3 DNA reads TGCAGTGCTTTTGCCGGGACAGGGGATGCGGGGAACACCGGGGAGCTGTTTTTT. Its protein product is CSAFAGTGDAGNTGELFF.